The 25 T cell receptor beta chains presented below share a single source sample, sequenced in a study of cytomegalovirus exposure and HLA in healthy donors. The PCR employed 60 Vbeta primers together with 13 Jbeta primers. Produced via immunoSEQ multiplex PCR; TCRdb's table is partial and in-frame only. The sample gives about 150,000 clones, 75% to 85% of which show up once; roughly 6.7% is in the top ten. Sequencing was done on a sample of PBMCs. These TCRs come from a man aged 50-59 years in good health and CMV-seropositive.

This sequence joins TRBV2 and TRBJ1-1, with D possibly matching TRBD1 (5 bases). V lost 7 bases to trimming and J lost 4 bases, with 10 bases between them. The germline CDR1 and CDR2 sequences are SNHLY and FYNNEI. The length of the CDR3 is 12 residues. Here the CDR3 reads CASKVGGTEAFF. The DNA of the CDR3 is TGTGCCAGCAAGGTCGGGGGCACTGAAGCTTTCTTT.

V usage is TRBV30 and J usage is TRBJ2-2; D might be TRBD2 (6 bases). This CDR3 spans 14 amino acids. Trimming took off 0 bases at V and 6 bases at J, with 11 bases between the two ends. In germline, CDR1 is GTSNPN, CDR2 SVGIG (reference sequence). The CDR3 region is CAWSVLREPGELFF. The DNA of the CDR3 is TGTGCCTGGAGTGTACTACGGGAGCCCGGGGAGCTGTTTTTT.

This chain links TRBV5-1 with TRBJ2-7; 14 bases agree with TRBD2. There are 16 residues in the CDR3. Germline V CDR1 and CDR2: SGHRS, YFSETQ. After removal of 4 bases from V and 2 bases from J, the junction contained 5 bases not matched to a gene. This CDR3 reads CASSTGLAGGTYEQYF. Here the CDR3 DNA reads TGCGCCAGCAGCACCGGACTAGCGGGAGGTACCTACGAGCAGTACTTC.

The chain employs TRBV19 and TRBJ2-1; 7 bases map to TRBD2. V lost 1 base and J lost 4; bases outside the gene matches: 4. This CDR3 is 15 amino acids long. Germline CDR1 LNHDA, CDR2 SQIVND (reference sequence). CDR3 residues: CASSIGLAVYNEQFF. The CDR3 region has the DNA TGTGCCAGTAGTATAGGTCTAGCGGTTTACAATGAGCAGTTCTTC. Looking up the rest from reference TRBV19 and TRBJ2-1 gives the full variable domain: DGGITQSPKYLFRKEGQNVTLSCEQNLNHDAMYWYRQDPGQGLRLIYYSQIVNDFQKGDIAEGYSVSREKKESFPLTVTSAQKNPTAFYLCASSIGLAVYNEQFFGPGTRLTVL.

This sequence joins TRBV5-1 and TRBJ1-1; D may be TRBD1 (6 bases). Trimming stripped 5 bases from V and 11 bases from J, with 13 bases between. Germline V gene sequence: CDR1 SGHRS, CDR2 YFSETQ. The CDR3 totals 11 residues. The chain's CDR3 is CASSNGGWAFF. Written as DNA, the CDR3 is TGCGCCAGCAGTAATGGGGGCTGGGCTTTCTTT.

The rearrangement joins TRBV30 to TRBJ2-5, with D perhaps matching TRBD1 (5 bases). The J call may be faulty, since TRBJ2-7 better matches the DNA end. Germline V gene data show CDR1 as GTSNPN and CDR2 as SVGIG (reference sequence). CDR3 size: 12 residues. The CDR3 DNA reads as TGTGCCTGCGACAGTTACTCCTACGAGCAGTACTTC. It translates to CACDSYSYEQYF.

This sequence joins TRBV2 and TRBJ2-7, with 8 positions matching TRBD2. Germline V gene sequence: CDR1 SNHLY, CDR2 FYNNEI. The CDR3 loop spans 14 amino acids. Germline trimming cut 1 base from V and 2 bases from J; bases unmatched to any gene: 1. CDR3 sequence (DNA): TGTGCCAGCAGTGAAGTAGCGGGGACCTACGAGCAGTACTTC. Amino acids: CASSEVAGTYEQYF.

V gene TRBV7-9 combines with J gene TRBJ2-3, with a tentative D call TRBD1 (6 bases). With 4 bases removed from V and 0 bases from J, the gap between germline ends came to 14 bases. Germline lookup yields CDR1 SEHNR and CDR2 FQNEAQ (reference sequence). The CDR3 runs to 16 residues. The CDR3 sequence: CASSSPGHYSTDTQYF. CDR3 coding DNA: TGTGCCAGCAGCTCTCCGGGACACTACAGCACAGATACGCAGTATTTT.

The rearrangement joins TRBV15 to TRBJ1-5; D ambiguous. CDR3 length: 12 amino acids. V was clipped by 0 bases and J by 7 bases, with 4 bases between them. Germline V gene sequence: CDR1 LNHNV, CDR2 YYDKDF (reference sequence). CDR3: CATSRDIQPQHF. The DNA of the CDR3 is TGTGCCACCAGCAGAGATATCCAGCCCCAGCATTTT.

V is TRBV28 and J is TRBJ1-3; D is possibly TRBD1 (5 bases). Looked up from germline, CDR1 is MDHEN and CDR2 is SYDVKM. The V gene lost 7 bases and the J gene lost 0 bases, with 13 bases spanning the gap. The CDR3 runs 15 residues. The CDR3 DNA reads TGTGCCAGCAATCCAGGGACTAGCTCTGGAAACACCATATATTTT. This codes for CASNPGTSSGNTIYF. Full variable domain (remainder filled in from reference TRBV28 and TRBJ1-3): DVKVTQSSRYLVKRTGEKVFLECVQDMDHENMFWYRQDPGLGLRLIYFSYDVKMKEKGDIPEGYSVSREKKERFSLILESASTNQTSMYLCASNPGTSSGNTIYFGEGSWLTVV.

The CDR3 is CASSFRDYQETQYF. Written as DNA, the CDR3 is TGTGCCAGCAGCTTCCGGGACTATCAAGAGACCCAGTACTTC. The J gene is TRBJ2-5, the V gene TRBV11-2; TRBD2 matches 7 bases. The CDR3 has 14 residues. Germline V gene sequence: CDR1 SGHAT, CDR2 FQNNGV. The junction had 3 bases not matched to a gene; V was cut back by 3 bases and J by 2 bases. Together with reference TRBV11-2 and TRBJ2-5, the CDR3 gives the full variable domain: EAGVAQSPRYKIIEKRQSVAFWCNPISGHATLYWYQQILGQGPKLLIQFQNNGVVDDSQLPKDRFSAERLKGVDSTLKIQPAKLEDSAVYLCASSFRDYQETQYFGPGTRLLVL.

The chain links TRBV28 to TRBJ2-7; TRBD2 aligns across 10 bases. Looked up from germline, CDR1 is MDHEN and CDR2 is SYDVKM. The CDR3 spans 14 residues. V lost 2 bases and J lost 7; bases outside the gene matches: 5. In nucleotides, the CDR3 is TGTGCCAGCAGTTTACCTAGCGGGAGTTATGAGCAGTACTTC. It specifies CASSLPSGSYEQYF.

A single count supports this clone. The chain employs TRBV4-1 and TRBJ1-5; weak D call: TRBD1 (5 bases). V lost 2 bases and J lost 3, with 11 bases in between. Germline values: CDR1 MGHRA, CDR2 YSYEKL. This CDR3 has 15 amino acids. CDR3 nucleotide sequence: TGCGCCAGCAGCCAACAGGGTTTGTACAATCAGCCCCAGCATTTT. It encodes CASSQQGLYNQPQHF.

The chain couples TRBV15 to TRBJ2-5, with 14 bases lining up with TRBD2. This CDR3 has 19 amino acids. The germline V gene encodes CDR1 LNHNV and CDR2 YYDKDF (reference sequence). J gave up 5 bases and V 4 bases, and 15 bases lay outside the gene matches. The CDR3 nucleotides read TGTGCCACCAGCACACCCCACGGGACTAGCGGGAGTTTTGGGGAGACCCAGTACTTC. This codes for CATSTPHGTSGSFGETQYF.

There are a few counts of this clone. The chain uses TRBV6-4 and TRBJ2-3, with TRBD2 matching 10 bases. The CDR3 totals 17 residues. The V segment lost 4 bases and the J segment 4 bases; nucleotides outside the gene matches: 11. The germline V gene has CDR1 MRHNA and CDR2 SNTAGT. The CDR3 here is CASSVDSGRQRADTQYF. In nucleotides, the CDR3 is TGTGCCAGCAGTGTCGATAGCGGGAGGCAACGGGCAGATACGCAGTATTTT.

This clone was seen once. The V call is TRBV7-8, the J call TRBJ2-1, with TRBD1 matching 9 bases. The length of the CDR3 is 15 residues. Looked up from germline, CDR1 is SGHVS and CDR2 is FQNEAQ. Germline trimming cut 5 bases from V and 3 bases from J; bases unmatched to any gene: 5. This chain's CDR3 is CASSRRDRDYNEQFF. The CDR3 DNA sequence: TGTGCCAGCAGCAGACGGGACAGGGACTACAATGAGCAGTTCTTC.

J is TRBJ2-3 and V is TRBV29-1; 9 bases align to TRBD2. Germline V gene lookup returns CDR1 SQVTM and CDR2 ANQGSEA. Trimming at V came to 3 bases and at J to 5 bases, leaving 12 bases not matched to a gene. This CDR3 is built from 16 residues. CDR3 coding DNA: TGCAGCGTTGAGGGACAGCATAGCGGGAGACTAGATACGCAGTATTTT. Translating it yields CSVEGQHSGRLDTQYF.

The chain employs TRBV28 and TRBJ1-2; 9 bases match TRBD1. The CDR3 is 14 amino acids. Trimming at V came to 3 bases and at J to 4 bases, leaving 3 bases not matched to a gene. Germline V lookup: CDR1 MDHEN, CDR2 SYDVKM. CDR3 nucleotides: TGTGCCAGCAGTTTTCGGACAGGGGCCTATGGCTACACCTTC. Translating gives CASSFRTGAYGYTF.

This clone was found a few times. The chain employs TRBV6-4 and TRBJ2-5; 11 nucleotides match TRBD2. CDR3 length equals 15 residues. Unmatched junction bases numbered 5, after V lost 6 bases and J lost 2 bases. Germline values: CDR1 MRHNA, CDR2 SNTAGT. As DNA, the CDR3 is TGTGCCAGCAGCCAAGCTAGCGGGAGGCAAGAGACCCAGTACTTC. Translating it yields CASSQASGRQETQYF.

The chain employs TRBV7-2 and TRBJ2-7; 7 positions match TRBD2. The CDR3 runs 15 residues. Germline V lookup: CDR1 SGHTA, CDR2 FQGNSA. V was pared by 6 bases and J by 4 bases, with 12 bases of the junction left unmatched. The CDR3 DNA reads as TGTGCCAGCAGAGTAGGGCTGCGGGAGAGATACGAGCAGTACTTC. Encoded protein: CASRVGLRERYEQYF.

This chain joins TRBV5-1 and TRBJ1-3, with a possible D match to TRBD1 (6 bases). CDR1 is SGHRS and CDR2 is YFSETQ in the germline V gene. V lost 4 bases, J lost 1 base, and 9 bases lay in between. The CDR3 consists of 14 residues. The DNA of the CDR3 is TGCGCCAGCAGCGCCGGGACATCTGGAAACACCATATATTTT. As protein: CASSAGTSGNTIYF.

This chain connects TRBV5-1 to TRBJ2-1; 8 nucleotides agree with TRBD2. V lost 2 bases, J lost 0 bases, and 4 bases stayed unmatched. The V gene's germline CDR1 is SGHRS and CDR2 YFSETQ. The CDR3 contains 16 residues. This CDR3 reads CASSFPREGSYNEQFF. The DNA for the CDR3 is TGCGCCAGCAGCTTTCCACGGGAGGGCTCCTACAATGAGCAGTTCTTC.

This rearrangement joins TRBV7-9 to TRBJ2-1; 9 positions agree with TRBD2. The germline CDR1 and CDR2 sequences are SEHNR and FQNEAQ (reference sequence). This CDR3 region has 16 residues. V lost 5 bases and J lost 0; bases outside the gene matches: 5. DNA for the CDR3: TGTGCCAGCAGCCGCCTTAGCGGGAGCTCCTACAATGAGCAGTTCTTC. Its translation: CASSRLSGSSYNEQFF.

J is TRBJ2-5 and V is TRBV5-1; D not resolved. CDR3 length: 14 residues. Germline assignment: CDR1 SGHRS and CDR2 YFSETQ. Trimming shortened V by 2 bases and J by 5 bases, and 13 bases separated the two germline ends. DNA of the CDR3: TGCGCCAGCAGCTTAAGTAACCCTCAGGAGACCCAGTACTTC. It translates to CASSLSNPQETQYF.

The chain carries TRBV10-3 and TRBJ2-7; TRBD1 agrees at 10 bases. V lost 6 bases and J lost 6; bases outside the gene matches: 11. CDR1 and CDR2 from the germline V gene are ENHRY and SYGVKD. The CDR3 sequence is 15 residues long. CDR3 DNA: TGTGCCATCAGGGCGCCGGACAGGGGGAACGGCGAGCAGTACTTC. Encoded protein: CAIRAPDRGNGEQYF.